The rows below give T cell receptor beta chains drawn from one sample of a study of blood T cell repertoires in COVID-19. Profiled with immunoSEQ multiplex PCR; TCRdb holds only in-frame clones, not every one. The table records hundreds of thousands of clones, roughly 90% of them present only once. The sequenced material came from peripheral blood. These TCRs come from a man aged 60 to 75 with COVID-19, enrolled during active disease. The CDR3 runs from the conserved cysteine through the conserved F or W. A D gene is named only where the DNA matches it firmly. Size values are once, few and many counts, or a class for expanded clones, and some rows have none.

NA	17	TRBJ2-6	NA	TRBV7-2	CASSLRQTGSGANVLTF	TGTGCCAGCAGCCTACGACAGACAGGCTCTGGGGCCAACGTCCTGACTTTC
NA	13	TRBJ2-7	NA	TRBV7-9	CASSLSGELPQYF	TGTGCCAGCAGCTTATCGGGGGAACTCCCTCAGTACTTC
NA	15	TRBJ1-4	TRBD1	TRBV5-1	CASSIGQAAFEKLFF	TGCGCCAGCAGCATCGGACAGGCCGCGTTTGAAAAACTGTTTTTT
NA	15	TRBJ2-1	TRBD2	TRBV3-1/TRBV3-2	CASSQAGGSGNEQFF	TGTGCCAGCAGCCAGGCGGGGGGTTCAGGCAATGAGCAGTTCTTC
NA	13	TRBJ2-3	NA	TRBV19	CASAAVRVDTQYF	TGTGCCAGCGCGGCGGTGCGGGTTGATACGCAGTATTTT
NA	16	TRBJ1-1	TRBD1	TRBV9	CASSVDPTGVNTEAFF	TGTGCCAGCAGCGTAGATCCCACAGGGGTGAACACTGAAGCTTTCTTT
NA	17	TRBJ2-1	TRBD2	TRBV3-1/TRBV3-2	CASSHLTRTSGYNEQFF	TGTGCCAGCAGCCACCTTACCCGGACTAGCGGATACAATGAGCAGTTCTTC
NA	15	TRBJ2-1	NA	TRBV30	CAWSRSESSYNEQFF	TGTGCCTGGAGTCGAAGCGAGAGCTCCTACAATGAGCAGTTCTTC
NA	15	TRBJ1-2	TRBD1	TRBV5-1	CASSLGTGDLGGYTF	TGCGCCAGCAGCTTGGGCACAGGGGATCTAGGTGGCTACACCTTC
NA	15	TRBJ1-5	TRBD1	TRBV4-1	CASSQTGTAYQPQHF	TGCGCCAGCAGCCAAACCGGGACAGCTTATCAGCCCCAGCATTTT
once	11	TRBJ1-1	NA	TRBV6-1	CASTLGDEAFF	TGTGCCAGCACCCTAGGGGATGAAGCTTTCTTT
NA	13	TRBJ1-1	NA	TRBV19	CASRREVATEAFF	TGTGCCAGTAGAAGGGAGGTCGCCACTGAAGCTTTCTTT
NA	17	TRBJ2-3	TRBD2	TRBV7-2	CASSPSRASGYTDTQYF	TGTGCCAGCAGCCCCAGCAGGGCTAGCGGATACACAGATACGCAGTATTTT
NA	16	TRBJ2-3	TRBD1	TRBV30	CAWITRTGRRTDTQYF	TGTGCCTGGATCACTCGGACAGGGCGACGCACAGATACGCAGTATTTT
NA	16	TRBJ2-5	NA	TRBV7-9	CASSLAERVLGETQYF	TGTGCCAGCAGCTTAGCCGAGAGGGTTCTAGGAGAGACCCAGTACTTC
NA	15	TRBJ1-6	NA	TRBV3-1/TRBV3-2	CASSQGLGIDSPLHF	TGTGCCAGCAGCCAGGGGCTAGGAATCGATTCACCCCTCCACTTT
NA	11	TRBJ1-2	NA	TRBV7-3	CASRGPNGPHF	TGTGCCAGCAGAGGCCCTAATGGGCCGCACTTC
NA	14	TRBJ1-5	NA	TRBV6-5	CASSYSDTGQPQHF	TGTGCCAGCAGTTACTCGGACACAGGGCAGCCCCAGCATTTT
NA	14	TRBJ1-5	NA	TRBV10-3	CAISATENLWPQHF	TGTGCCATCAGTGCGACGGAGAATCTGTGGCCCCAGCATTTT
NA	15	TRBJ2-3	TRBD2	TRBV7-9	CASSRTSVGSDTQYF	TGTGCCAGCAGCCGGACTAGCGTGGGGTCAGATACGCAGTATTTT
NA	13	TRBJ2-2	NA	TRBV6-5	CASSYELPGELFF	TGTGCCAGCAGTTATGAGCTCCCAGGGGAGCTGTTTTTT
NA	14	TRBJ2-7	TRBD2	TRBV10-3	CAISSGGGSYEQYF	TGTGCCATCAGTAGTGGGGGGGGCTCCTACGAGCAGTACTTC
NA	14	TRBJ1-1	NA	TRBV28	CASSLWQGNTEAFF	TGTGCCAGCAGTCTTTGGCAGGGGAACACTGAAGCTTTCTTT
NA	16	TRBJ2-3	TRBD2	TRBV19	CASSVGLAGGPYTQYF	TGTGCCAGTAGTGTGGGACTAGCGGGGGGGCCTTATACGCAGTATTTT
NA	14	TRBJ2-2	NA	TRBV28	CATNQAANTGELFF	TGTGCCACCAACCAGGCAGCGAACACCGGGGAGCTGTTTTTT
NA	15	TRBJ2-7	TRBD1	TRBV5-1	CASSRWTGGSVEQYF	TGCGCCAGCAGCAGATGGACAGGGGGCTCGGTCGAGCAGTACTTC
NA	13	TRBJ2-7	TRBD2	TRBV30	CALTGTSGGEQYF	TGTGCCCTGACCGGGACTAGCGGGGGAGAGCAGTACTTC
NA	15	TRBJ1-1	NA	TRBV7-9	CASSLVSGWNTEAFF	TGTGCCAGCAGCTTAGTTTCAGGTTGGAACACTGAAGCTTTCTTT
NA	14	TRBJ2-2	TRBD2	TRBV7-9	CATLSGSSGGELFF	TGTGCCACCCTCAGCGGGAGTAGTGGCGGGGAGCTGTTTTTT
few	16	TRBJ1-3	TRBD1	TRBV7-6	CASSFVFRDRDNTIYF	TGTGCCAGCAGCTTTGTCTTCCGGGACAGGGATAACACCATATATTTT
few	16	TRBJ1-2	NA	TRBV7-2	CASSENPGTRYYGYTF	TGTGCCAGCAGCGAAAATCCCGGGACAAGGTACTATGGCTACACCTTC
NA	16	TRBJ1-3	TRBD1	TRBV27	CASRQGGVDSGNTIYF	TGTGCCAGCAGACAGGGGGGCGTCGACTCTGGAAACACCATATATTTT
NA	15	TRBJ2-1	TRBD2	TRBV28	CASRTGLAGGGEQFF	TGTGCCAGCAGGACCGGACTAGCGGGAGGAGGCGAGCAGTTCTTC
NA	16	TRBJ1-2	NA	TRBV5-1	CASSLLAGLRVYGYTF	TGCGCCAGCAGCTTGCTTGCGGGACTACGTGTCTATGGCTACACCTTC
NA	13	TRBJ2-1	NA	TRBV12-3/TRBV12-4	CASSFRQGNEQFF	TGTGCCAGCAGTTTCAGGCAGGGGAATGAGCAGTTCTTC
NA	12	TRBJ2-7	NA	TRBV24-1	CATRDDPGEQYF	TGTGCCACCAGGGACGATCCGGGGGAGCAGTACTTC
NA	16	TRBJ2-3	TRBD2	TRBV9	CASSVGAGGGKDTQYF	TGTGCCAGCAGCGTAGGGGCGGGAGGGGGCAAAGATACGCAGTATTTT
NA	14	TRBJ2-1	NA	TRBV19	CASSIGGTGNEQFF	TGTGCCAGTAGTATCGGGGGAACGGGGAATGAGCAGTTCTTC
NA	15	TRBJ2-7	TRBD1	TRBV6-6	CASNRLGQGGYEQYF	TGTGCCAGCAATCGATTGGGACAGGGGGGCTACGAGCAGTACTTC
NA	12	TRBJ1-6	NA	TRBV7-2	CASSLVNSPLHF	TGTGCCAGCAGCTTAGTAAATTCACCCCTCCACTTT
NA	13	TRBJ2-1	TRBD1	TRBV18	CASSDRVLNEQFF	TGTGCCAGCTCGGACAGGGTTTTGAATGAGCAGTTCTTC
NA	15	TRBJ2-1	TRBD2	TRBV2	CASSEAGLAGYEQFF	TGTGCCAGCAGTGAAGCCGGACTAGCGGGGTATGAGCAGTTCTTC
NA	14	TRBJ2-2	NA	TRBV6-5	CASNIVGGTGELFF	TGTGCCAGCAATATAGTAGGGGGCACCGGGGAGCTGTTTTTT
NA	15	TRBJ1-2	NA	TRBV3-1/TRBV3-2	CASSQDLAANYGYTF	TGTGCCAGCAGCCAAGATCTGGCCGCTAACTATGGCTACACCTTC
NA	15	TRBJ2-7	NA	TRBV5-1	CASSVMPSTSSEQYF	TGCGCCAGCAGCGTCATGCCGTCAACATCTTCCGAGCAGTACTTC
NA	15	TRBJ2-1	TRBD1	TRBV9	CASSRTGGIGNEQFF	TGTGCCAGCAGCAGGACAGGGGGCATCGGCAATGAGCAGTTCTTC
NA	16	TRBJ1-3	NA	TRBV7-6	CASSLESRGSGNTIYF	TGTGCCAGCAGCTTAGAATCGCGGGGATCTGGAAACACCATATATTTT
NA	15	TRBJ2-1	TRBD2	TRBV19	CASSPTSGGAREQFF	TGTGCCAGTAGTCCCACTAGCGGGGGGGCCCGTGAGCAGTTCTTC
NA	11	TRBJ1-1	NA	TRBV6-5	CASSSGVKAFF	TGTGCCAGCAGCTCCGGGGTGAAGGCTTTCTTT
NA	13	TRBJ2-3	NA	TRBV6-5	CASSNVLADTQYF	TGTGCCAGCAGTAACGTCCTAGCAGATACGCAGTATTTT
NA	15	TRBJ1-1	NA	TRBV25-1	CASSEFDGGNTEAFF	TGTGCCAGCAGTGAATTTGATGGAGGGAACACTGAAGCTTTCTTT